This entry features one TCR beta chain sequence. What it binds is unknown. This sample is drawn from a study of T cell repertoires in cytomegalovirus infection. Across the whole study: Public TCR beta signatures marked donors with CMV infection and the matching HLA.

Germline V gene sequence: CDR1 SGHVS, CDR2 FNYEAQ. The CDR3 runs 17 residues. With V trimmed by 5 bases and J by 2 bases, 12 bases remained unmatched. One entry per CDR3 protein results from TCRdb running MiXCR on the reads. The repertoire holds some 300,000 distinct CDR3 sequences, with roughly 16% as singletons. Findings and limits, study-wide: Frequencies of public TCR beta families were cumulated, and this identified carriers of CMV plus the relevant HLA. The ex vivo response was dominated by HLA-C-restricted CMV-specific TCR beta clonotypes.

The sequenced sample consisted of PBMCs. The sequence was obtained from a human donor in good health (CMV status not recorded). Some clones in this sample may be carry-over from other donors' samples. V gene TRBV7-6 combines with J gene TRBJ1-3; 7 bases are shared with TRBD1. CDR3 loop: CASSPSGAGTAGNTIYF. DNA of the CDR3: TGTGCCAGCAGCCCGTCAGGGGCGGGGACAGCTGGAAACACCATATATTTT.